The rows below give T cell receptor beta chains drawn from one sample of a study of cytomegalovirus exposure and HLA in healthy donors. TCRdb's table, derived via immunoSEQ multiplex PCR, lists solely in-frame clones and lacks some. The sample contains under 250,000 clones, around 86% of which appear only once. Sequenced sample: PBMCs. The receptors were sampled from a woman aged 18 to 35 in good health and CMV-seropositive. Both conserved end residues are part of each CDR3. The D gene is left open where the match is weak. Clone sizes are given selectively: once, few, many, or a class where the clone is expanded.

13,TRBJ1-3,-,TRBV14,-,CASSHRDGNTIYF,TGTGCCAGCAGCCACAGGGATGGAAACACCATATATTTT
17,TRBJ2-7,-,TRBV5-1,-,CASSLGQANRPIGEQYF,TGCGCCAGCAGCTTGGGACAGGCAAACCGACCGATCGGGGAGCAGTACTTC
13,TRBJ1-1,-,TRBV28,-,CASSLTDNTEAFF,TGTGCCAGCAGTTTAACAGATAACACTGAAGCTTTCTTT
14,TRBJ1-2,few,TRBV5-1,-,CASSLEMVGQGTSF,-
15,TRBJ1-5,-,TRBV6-1,TRBD1,CASSEVRGRNQPQHF,TGTGCCAGCAGTGAAGTCAGGGGGCGCAACCAGCCCCAGCATTTT
14,TRBJ1-2,-,TRBV27,-,CASSPFGASAGYTF,TGTGCCAGCAGTCCCTTTGGGGCCTCCGCAGGCTACACCTTC
17,TRBJ2-3,-,TRBV9,TRBD2,CASSVAGGRALGDTQYF,TGTGCCAGCAGCGTAGCTGGCGGGAGGGCCTTAGGGGATACGCAGTATTTT
14,TRBJ2-1,-,TRBV5-1,TRBD2,CASLRTSGGNEQFF,TGCGCCAGCCTTCGGACTAGCGGCGGCAATGAGCAGTTCTTC
14,TRBJ2-3,once,TRBV10-3,TRBD2,CAIMSGRALDTQYF,TGTGCCATCATGAGCGGGAGGGCACTAGATACGCAGTATTTT
13,TRBJ1-5,-,TRBV28,-,CASSFERAQPQHF,TGTGCCAGCAGTTTTGAGCGAGCGCAGCCCCAGCATTTT
16,TRBJ2-1,-,TRBV15,TRBD2,CATSRATSGAYNEQFF,TGTGCCACCAGCAGGGCGACTAGCGGGGCGTACAATGAGCAGTTCTTC
15,TRBJ1-5,-,TRBV10-3,TRBD1,CAIKVGQGDHQPQHF,TGTGCCATAAAAGTGGGACAGGGGGATCATCAGCCCCAGCATTTT
19,TRBJ1-2,-,TRBV28,-,CASSSRAGPTITSRIGYTF,TGTGCCAGCAGCTCGAGAGCGGGACCGACTATAACTTCTCGCATTGGCTACACCTTC
15,TRBJ2-6,-,TRBV4-1,-,CASSQGSSGANVLTF,TGCGCCAGCAGCCAAGGGAGCTCTGGGGCCAACGTCCTGACTTTC
15,TRBJ2-7,-,TRBV19,-,CASSIVGGRGYEQYF,TGTGCCAGTAGTATCGTGGGGGGTAGGGGCTACGAGCAGTACTTC
14,TRBJ2-7,-,TRBV6-1,-,CASSGGAGTYEQYF,TGTGCCAGCAGTGGCGGGGCGGGGACCTACGAGCAGTACTTC
14,TRBJ1-2,-,TRBV5-4,-,CASSKTGTFYGYTF,TGTGCCAGCAGTAAGACCGGGACATTCTATGGCTACACCTTC
15,TRBJ2-2,-,TRBV19,TRBD2,CASVTREDQTGELFF,TGTGCCAGTGTTACGCGGGAGGACCAAACCGGGGAGCTGTTTTTT
15,TRBJ1-1,-,TRBV25-1,TRBD1,CATTRGQGGDTEAFF,TGTGCCACTACAAGGGGGCAGGGCGGGGACACTGAAGCTTTCTTT
16,TRBJ2-3,-,TRBV30,TRBD2,CAWRGLAGDRTDTQYF,TGTGCCTGGAGGGGACTAGCGGGAGACCGCACAGATACGCAGTATTTT
17,TRBJ2-3,-,TRBV28,TRBD2,CASSALGTSGSTDTQYF,TGTGCCAGCAGTGCACTCGGGACTAGCGGTAGCACAGATACGCAGTATTTT
17,TRBJ1-4,-,TRBV6-1,-,CASSEGGGETGGEKLFF,TGTGCCAGCAGTGAGGGGGGGGGCGAGACTGGAGGGGAAAAACTGTTTTTT
17,TRBJ1-2,-,TRBV19,TRBD1,CASRGWGDRDSSYGYTF,TGTGCCAGTAGGGGCTGGGGGGACAGGGACTCTTCCTATGGCTACACCTTC
14,TRBJ2-7,-,TRBV6-5,TRBD2,CASKPGLAGLKKYF,TGTGCCAGCAAACCGGGACTAGCGGGATTGAAGAAGTACTTC
13,TRBJ2-2,-,TRBV14,-,CASHRRHTGELFF,TGTGCCAGCCATAGGAGGCACACCGGGGAGCTGTTTTTT
16,TRBJ2-1,-,TRBV5-1,-,CASSLAAGPSYNEQFF,TGCGCCAGCAGCTTGGCTGCGGGCCCTAGCTACAATGAGCAGTTCTTC
14,TRBJ2-3,-,TRBV18,-,CASSPPTTTDTQYF,TGTGCCAGCTCACCACCTACTACTACAGATACGCAGTATTTT
16,TRBJ2-7,once,TRBV14,TRBD2,CASSLHRTSETLEQYF,TGTGCCAGCAGCCTCCACCGGACTAGCGAGACTCTCGAGCAGTACTTC
14,TRBJ1-5,-,TRBV30,-,CAWRSGQGNQPQHF,TGTGCCTGGAGGTCGGGTCAGGGGAATCAGCCCCAGCATTTT
15,TRBJ2-7,-,TRBV19,-,CASSMGQGGVYEQYF,TGTGCCAGTAGTATGGGGCAGGGGGGCGTCTACGAGCAGTACTTC
14,TRBJ1-1,-,TRBV12-5,-,CASGLVPGREEAFF,TGTGCTAGTGGTTTGGTACCGGGCAGGGAAGAAGCTTTCTTT
17,TRBJ2-7,-,TRBV11-1,TRBD2,CASSLGLAGEHAYEQYF,TGTGCCAGCAGCTTAGGTCTAGCGGGAGAACACGCCTACGAGCAGTACTTC
16,TRBJ2-7,-,TRBV5-6,TRBD2,CASSLGLAGNSYEQYF,TGTGCCAGCAGCTTGGGACTAGCGGGTAACTCCTACGAGCAGTACTTC
15,TRBJ1-5,-,TRBV5-6,TRBD1,CASSLGTGFTQPQHF,TGTGCCAGCAGCTTGGGGACAGGGTTTACTCAGCCCCAGCATTTT
13,TRBJ2-1,-,TRBV4-1,TRBD2,CASSQAGVSEQFF,TGCGCCAGCAGCCAGGCGGGAGTAAGCGAGCAGTTCTTC
16,TRBJ1-2,-,TRBV6-5,-,CASSYSSLGGFSGYTF,TGTGCCAGCAGTTACTCGTCCTTAGGGGGTTTTAGTGGCTACACCTTC
13,TRBJ2-5,-,TRBV30,-,CAWSKGGLETQYF,TGTGCCTGGAGTAAGGGGGGGTTGGAGACCCAGTACTTC
18,TRBJ2-7,-,TRBV11-2,TRBD2,CASSLNVGLAVLSYEQYF,TGTGCCAGCAGCTTAAATGTTGGACTAGCGGTTCTCTCCTACGAGCAGTACTTC
15,TRBJ2-7,few,TRBV14,-,CASSRLGEPPYEQYF,TGTGCCAGCAGCCGCCTTGGGGAGCCCCCCTACGAGCAGTACTTC
15,TRBJ1-5,-,TRBV7-9,-,CAVSYGREIGQPQHF,TGTGCCGTCTCCTATGGGAGGGAGATAGGTCAGCCCCAGCATTTT
15,TRBJ2-3,-,TRBV12-5,TRBD1,CASAPGTGVTDTQYF,TGTGCTAGTGCCCCTGGGACAGGGGTCACAGATACGCAGTATTTT
15,TRBJ1-1,-,TRBV30,TRBD1,CAWQLAGTEDTEAFF,TGTGCCTGGCAGCTCGCCGGGACAGAGGACACTGAAGCTTTCTTT
15,TRBJ1-4,-,TRBV7-9,TRBD1,CASSPPDRVDEKLFF,TGTGCCAGCAGCCCGCCGGACAGGGTCGATGAAAAACTGTTTTTT
15,TRBJ1-5,-,TRBV6-5,-,CASSPRRGGYQPQHF,TGTGCCAGCAGCCCCCGGCGGGGTGGCTATCAGCCCCAGCATTTT
12,TRBJ1-2,few,TRBV5-1,-,CASFSGSRGYTF,TGCGCCAGCTTTTCAGGGTCTAGGGGCTACACCTTC
15,TRBJ1-5,-,TRBV28,TRBD1,CASRTGGQGNQPQHF,TGTGCCAGCAGGACAGGCGGACAGGGGAATCAGCCCCAGCATTTT
15,TRBJ2-2,once,TRBV27,-,CASSLVRANTGELFF,TGTGCCAGCAGTTTAGTGCGGGCTAACACCGGGGAGCTGTTTTTT
14,TRBJ2-1,once,TRBV29-1,TRBD1,CSYEGTDEYNEQFF,TGCAGCTATGAGGGGACAGACGAATACAATGAGCAGTTCTTC
13,TRBJ1-2,-,TRBV5-4,TRBD1,CASSDRGFYGYTF,TGTGCCAGCTCGGACAGGGGGTTCTATGGCTACACCTTC
13,TRBJ2-7,-,TRBV4-1,-,CASSQEMARWQYF,TGCGCCAGCAGCCAAGAAATGGCCCGCTGGCAGTACTTC
14,TRBJ2-1,-,TRBV11-2,-,CASSLGGLTGFQFF,TGTGCCAGCAGCTTGGGGGGACTGACAGGGTTTCAGTTCTTC
15,TRBJ2-7,-,TRBV7-8,TRBD2,CASSPLSGQTYEQYF,TGTGCCAGCAGCCCCCTTAGCGGGCAAACCTACGAGCAGTACTTC
13,TRBJ2-1,-,TRBV2,-,CASSLGRDNEQFF,TGTGCCAGCAGCCTGGGCAGGGACAATGAGCAGTTCTTC
16,TRBJ2-1,-,TRBV5-1,TRBD2,CASSSGTSGRAREQFF,TGCGCCAGCAGCTCGGGGACTAGCGGGAGGGCCAGGGAGCAGTTCTTC
15,TRBJ1-1,-,TRBV5-1,TRBD1,CASREWDRGNTEAFF,TGCGCCAGCAGGGAGTGGGACAGGGGGAACACTGAAGCTTTCTTT
15,TRBJ1-3,-,TRBV5-1,TRBD1,CASSLGQSIGNTIYF,TGCGCCAGCAGCCTGGGACAGTCAATTGGAAACACCATATATTTT
12,TRBJ2-1,-,TRBV7-3,-,CASSFQGGEQFF,TGTGCCAGCAGCTTTCAGGGGGGTGAGCAGTTCTTC
14,TRBJ2-2,-,TRBV30,-,CAWSPYANTGELFF,TGTGCCTGGAGCCCCTACGCGAACACCGGGGAGCTGTTTTTT
16,TRBJ1-3,-,TRBV29-1,TRBD1,CSATGGELSYGNTIYF,TGCAGCGCGACAGGGGGTGAGCTTTCGTATGGAAACACCATATATTTT